This TCR beta chain was identified in a study of multiple sclerosis patients with progressive multifocal leukoencephalopathy. Sample time point: about a year of natalizumab therapy. A remark on this clone: No antigen is known for it.

Study-level points and caveats: Less diverse TRB repertoires were suggested in most PML patients.

Profiled with immunoSEQ multiplex PCR; TCRdb holds only in-frame clones, not every one. The sample yields more than 20,000 clones, less than 95% seen once. V was pared by 0 bases and J by 5 bases, with 0 bases of the junction left unmatched. Germline V gene sequence: CDR1 SGHRS, CDR2 YFSETQ. The CDR3 length is 14 residues. This sample comprised PBMCs, obtained from a patient treated with natalizumab. The sequence was collected from a man aged 25-40 years with multiple sclerosis. This chain connects TRBV5-1 to TRBJ2-2; TRBD1 aligns across 8 bases. CDR3 loop: CASSLGQGTGELFF. CDR3 nucleotides: TGCGCCAGCAGCTTGGGACAGGGGACCGGGGAGCTGTTTTTT.